The 29 T cell receptor beta chains listed next were all sequenced from one sample in a study of T cell changes during pregnancy in multiple sclerosis. The repertoire was sequenced with immunoSEQ multiplex PCR; TCRdb's copy has only in-frame clones and lacks some. The data show around 40,000 clones, with approximately 92% seen just once and about 0.5% held by the top ten. This specimen was CD4+ T cells from peripheral blood mononuclear cells, taken in the second trimester of pregnancy. All receptors come from a female donor in good health, enrolled as a control in a pregnancy study.

As to this clone: One junction end disagrees with the germline gene, perhaps due to a read error. The chain joins TRBV10-3 to TRBJ2-3; perhaps TRBD2 as D (5 bases). The CDR3 extends over 16 amino acids. Germline assignment: CDR1 ENHRY and CDR2 SYGVKD. For the CDR3, the DNA is TGTGCCATTAGTGCTCCCCGGGGTGGGGGCACAGATACGCAGTATTTT. It codes for CAISAPRGGGTDTQYF.

V usage is TRBV6-5 and J usage is TRBJ1-2; 7 nucleotides align to TRBD1. V trimming: 2 bases; J trimming: 8 bases; junction bases outside the gene matches: 5. Germline V lookup: CDR1 MNHEY, CDR2 SVGAGI. The CDR3 loop spans 13 amino acids. CDR3 loop: CASSYGRGQGYTF. CDR3 coding DNA: TGTGCCAGCAGTTACGGTAGGGGGCAAGGCTACACCTTC.

V and J are TRBV11-2 and TRBJ2-7, with a tentative D call TRBD1 (5 bases). The CDR3 loop spans 15 amino acids. V lost 0 bases to trimming and J lost 2 bases, with 11 bases between them. Per germline, CDR1 SGHAT and CDR2 FQNNGV. CDR3 in DNA: TGTGCCAGCAGCTTAGATGACAGCTCCACCTACGAGCAGTACTTC. Translating it yields CASSLDDSSTYEQYF. Using reference TRBV11-2 and TRBJ2-7 for the parts outside the CDR3, the full variable domain is EAGVAQSPRYKIIEKRQSVAFWCNPISGHATLYWYQQILGQGPKLLIQFQNNGVVDDSQLPKDRFSAERLKGVDSTLKIQPAKLEDSAVYLCASSLDDSSTYEQYFGPGTRLTVT.

This rearrangement joins TRBV28 to TRBJ2-7; no reliable D call. Per the germline V gene, CDR1 is MDHEN and CDR2 is SYDVKM. Trimming left V 3 bases short and J 0 bases short, with 9 bases between. CDR3 size: 14 residues. The DNA of the CDR3 is TGTGCCAGCAGTTTGGCACCCAGCTCCTACGAGCAGTACTTC. Protein sequence: CASSLAPSSYEQYF.

V and J are TRBV7-3 and TRBJ1-1; TRBD1 matches at 7 bases. This CDR3 spans 13 amino acids. Germline V gene sequence: CDR1 SGHTA, CDR2 FQGTGA. V lost 8 bases, J lost 5 bases, and 8 bases stayed unmatched. The CDR3 DNA sequence: TGTGCCAGCGCTAGGGGGCCGTTGACTGAAGCTTTCTTT. This codes for CASARGPLTEAFF.

J is TRBJ2-3 and V is TRBV11-2; D is undetermined. Trimming removed 5 bases at V and 3 bases at J, with 12 bases between. This CDR3 is 14 amino acids long. Germline V gene sequence: CDR1 SGHAT, CDR2 FQNNGV. The DNA for the CDR3 is TGTGCCAGCAGCCGAGCTCAGGTGACAGATACGCAGTATTTT. Its protein is CASSRAQVTDTQYF.

This CDR3 reads CASSEGRAGTYEQYF. DNA of the CDR3: TGTGCCAGTAGCGAGGGGAGGGCTGGAACCTACGAGCAGTACTTC. The chain couples TRBV19 to TRBJ2-7, with 7 bases lining up with TRBD2. CDR1 and CDR2 from the germline V gene are LNHDA and SQIVND (reference sequence). The CDR3 length is 15 residues. Losses at the gene ends were 6 bases for V and 2 bases for J; bases not matched to a gene: 10.

This rearrangement joins TRBV7-3 to TRBJ2-7; tentative D call: TRBD2 (6 bases). V dropped 5 bases and J dropped 0 bases, with 11 bases sitting between them. The length of the CDR3 is 14 residues. The germline V gene encodes CDR1 SGHTA and CDR2 FQGTGA. Here the CDR3 DNA reads TGTGCCAGCAGCCAGGGACTGAGCTCCTACGAGCAGTACTTC. Amino acids: CASSQGLSSYEQYF.

The chain links TRBV7-2 to TRBJ1-2; D unresolved. Deletions cut 5 bases from V and 3 bases from J, with 10 bases between. The CDR3 consists of 13 residues. Per germline, CDR1 SGHTA and CDR2 FQGNSA. The CDR3 region is CASSLTVDYGYTF. The CDR3 nucleotides read TGTGCCAGCAGCCTCACGGTGGACTATGGCTACACCTTC.

The chain carries TRBV18 and TRBJ1-1, with D unclear. V dropped 6 bases and J dropped 3 bases, with 11 bases sitting between them. The CDR3 is 13 residues long. Per the germline V gene, CDR1 is KGHSH and CDR2 is LQKENI. The CDR3 sequence: CASSDSRDTEAFF. Here the CDR3 DNA reads TGTGCCAGCTCGGACTCTCGGGACACTGAAGCTTTCTTT.

The chain combines TRBV4-2 with TRBJ1-4, with D maybe TRBD1 (6 bases). V lost 3 bases, J lost 6 bases, and 11 bases lay in between. The germline gives CDR1 LGHNA, CDR2 YNFKEQ. The CDR3 consists of 14 residues. CDR3 sequence: CASSQGDNDEKLFF. The CDR3 coding sequence is TGTGCCAGCAGCCAGGGGGACAATGATGAAAAACTGTTTTTT.

The V and J genes are TRBV28 and TRBJ2-7; TRBD2 is a possible D gene (5 bases). Germline loops: CDR1 MDHEN, CDR2 SYDVKM. This CDR3 spans 13 amino acids. The germline V and J ends were trimmed by 8 bases and 5 bases, with 16 bases remaining between them. This CDR3 reads CASLAPGSNEQYF. Here the CDR3 DNA reads TGTGCCAGCCTGGCTCCGGGATCGAACGAGCAGTACTTC.

The rearrangement uses TRBV9 and TRBJ2-3, with 14 nucleotides matching TRBD2. Trimming cost V 4 bases and J 8 bases; bases outside gene matches: 9. The CDR3 covers 16 residues. CDR1 is SGDLS, CDR2 YYNGEE, per germline. DNA for the CDR3: TGTGCCAGCAGCCCCGCAGGACTAGCGGGAGGCTCTACGCAGTATTTT. Translation gives CASSPAGLAGGSTQYF. Combining the CDR3 with reference TRBV9 and TRBJ2-3 gives the whole variable domain DSGVTQTPKHLITATGQRVTLRCSPRSGDLSVYWYQQSLDQGLQFLIQYYNGEERAKGNILERFSAQQFPDLHSELNLSSLELGDSALYFCASSPAGLAGGSTQYFGPGTRLTVL.

J is TRBJ2-7 and V is TRBV4-3, with 14 bases fitting TRBD2. The germline V gene encodes CDR1 LGHNA and CDR2 YSLEER. V dropped 0 bases and J dropped 8; count of bases not matched to a gene: 3. This CDR3 has 15 residues. This CDR3 is CASSQEGLAGAQQYF. As DNA, the CDR3 is TGCGCCAGCAGCCAAGAGGGACTAGCGGGAGCCCAGCAGTACTTC.

The V gene is TRBV6-1, the J gene TRBJ2-1, with 15 bases that match TRBD2. This CDR3 has 17 amino acids. Germline V gives CDR1 MNHNS, CDR2 SASEGT. V gave up 3 bases and J gave up 8 bases; unmatched junction bases: 8. The CDR3 bases are TGTGCCAGCAGTGAGGGACTAGCGGGAGGAACATTGGATGAGCAGTTCTTC. It specifies CASSEGLAGGTLDEQFF.

The chain joins TRBV7-3 to TRBJ2-5; a possible D gene is TRBD2 (6 bases). V was clipped by 3 bases and J by 2 bases, with 10 bases between them. The CDR3 spans 14 residues. In germline, CDR1 is SGHTA, CDR2 FQGTGA. The CDR3 sequence: CASSLGGAQETQYF. The CDR3 DNA reads as TGTGCCAGCAGCTTGGGCGGGGCGCAAGAGACCCAGTACTTC.

CDR3 in amino acids: CASSFGDRVNTQYF. CDR3 bases: TGTGCCAGCAGCTTTGGGGACAGGGTAAATACGCAGTATTTT. J is TRBJ2-3 and V is TRBV5-8, with 9 nucleotides matching TRBD1. This CDR3 is built from 14 residues. The germline V gene encodes CDR1 SGHTS and CDR2 YDEGEE. V lost 2 bases, J lost 7 bases, and 5 bases stayed unmatched.

J is TRBJ2-3 and V is TRBV28; 7 bases align to TRBD2. V was pared by 4 bases and J by 1 base, with 8 bases of the junction left unmatched. The CDR3 has 16 residues. Germline-derived CDR1 and CDR2 are MDHEN and SYDVKM. Here the CDR3 DNA reads TGTGCCAGCAGTTGGGCGGGAGCCGGGGGCACAGATACGCAGTATTTT. Translated: CASSWAGAGGTDTQYF.

The chain has TRBV11-3 and TRBJ1-1, with TRBD1 as a possible D gene (6 bases). There are 16 residues in the CDR3. Trimming took 3 bases from V and 7 from J, leaving 21 bases between them. CDR1 is SGHNT and CDR2 is YENEEA in the germline V gene. DNA for the CDR3: TGTGCCAGCAGCTTGGGAGGGGGGGGGCCAGGCCATGAAGCTTTCTTT. This sequence encodes CASSLGGGGPGHEAFF. The whole variable domain, filled in from reference TRBV11-3 and TRBJ1-1, reads EAGVVQSPRYKIIEKKQPVAFWCNPISGHNTLYWYLQNLGQGPELLIRYENEEAVDDSQLPKDRFSAERLKGVDSTLKIQPAELGDSAVYLCASSLGGGGPGHEAFFGQGTRLTVV.

The gene calls are TRBV4-3 and TRBJ2-6, with D perhaps matching TRBD1 (6 bases). V lost 0 bases to trimming and J lost 4 bases, with 13 bases between them. This CDR3 spans 17 amino acids. The germline V gene encodes CDR1 LGHNA and CDR2 YSLEER. The CDR3 protein is CASSQDHTGSGANVLTF. CDR3 nucleotide sequence: TGCGCCAGCAGCCAAGATCATACAGGGTCCGGGGCCAACGTCCTGACTTTC.

In this sample, this clone turned up once. The chain is built from TRBV2 and TRBJ1-1; 7 nucleotides align to TRBD1. V trimming: 8 bases; J trimming: 7 bases; junction bases outside the gene matches: 16. CDR1 is SNHLY and CDR2 is FYNNEI in the germline V gene. The length of the CDR3 is 15 residues. The CDR3 DNA reads TGTGCCAGCTCTAGACAGGGAGGTGAATTAAGTGAAGCTTTCTTT. It codes for CASSRQGGELSEAFF.

The rearrangement joins TRBV19 to TRBJ2-4, with TRBD1 as a possible D gene (6 bases). Germline CDR1 is LNHDA and CDR2 is SQIVND (reference sequence). This CDR3 region has 15 residues. V dropped 0 bases and J dropped 5 bases, with 11 bases sitting between them. CDR3 DNA: TGTGCCAGTAGTATAGAGGGGGCCGGAGAAAACATTCAGTACTTC. It specifies CASSIEGAGENIQYF. Looking up the rest from reference TRBV19 and TRBJ2-4 gives the full variable domain: DGGITQSPKYLFRKEGQNVTLSCEQNLNHDAMYWYRQDPGQGLRLIYYSQIVNDFQKGDIAEGYSVSREKKESFPLTVTSAQKNPTAFYLCASSIEGAGENIQYFGAGTRLSVL.

The chain joins TRBV28 to TRBJ1-5; the D gene is possibly TRBD1 (6 bases). The CDR3 covers 15 residues. Germline V CDR1 and CDR2: MDHEN, SYDVKM. V was pared by 4 bases and J by 6 bases, with 16 bases between. The CDR3, as DNA: TGTGCCAGCAGTTCCTACAGGGTTCGGACTCAGCCCCAGCATTTT. Encoded protein: CASSSYRVRTQPQHF.

This rearrangement joins TRBV27 to TRBJ2-3; D may be TRBD2 (5 bases). CDR1 is MNHEY and CDR2 is SMNVEV in the germline V gene (reference sequence). The length of the CDR3 is 13 residues. V lost 4 bases to trimming and J lost 5 bases, with 10 bases between them. The CDR3 protein is CASSSGSGDTQYF. Here the CDR3 DNA reads TGTGCCAGCAGTTCGGGGTCGGGAGATACGCAGTATTTT.

This sequence joins TRBV7-3 and TRBJ2-5, with 7 bases that match TRBD1. Germline CDR1 is SGHTA and CDR2 is FQGTGA. The CDR3 length is 13 residues. Germline trimming cut 4 bases from V and 3 bases from J; bases unmatched to any gene: 2. CDR3 region: CASSSTGEETQYF. The CDR3, as DNA: TGTGCCAGCAGCTCAACAGGGGAAGAGACCCAGTACTTC.

The genes are TRBV5-1 and TRBJ2-1; possible D gene TRBD2, 5 bases. Germline V CDR1 and CDR2: SGHRS, YFSETQ. Trimming pared 0 bases from V and 10 bases from J, leaving 11 bases between. There are 13 residues in the CDR3. CDR3: CASSLAAGEEQFF. The CDR3 DNA follows: TGCGCCAGCAGCTTGGCCGCCGGGGAAGAGCAGTTCTTC.

The count of this clone is one. The rearrangement uses TRBV29-1 and TRBJ2-5; 8 nucleotides align to TRBD1. TRBJ2-7 explains the end of the DNA better; the J call may be wrong. The CDR3 runs 14 residues. Germline V lookup: CDR1 SQVTM, CDR2 ANQGSEA. The CDR3 is CSARQGTGPYEQYF. In nucleotides, the CDR3 is TGCAGCGCCCGACAGGGGACCGGGCCCTACGAGCAGTACTTC.

V gene TRBV5-1 combines with J gene TRBJ2-1; TRBD2 matches at 7 bases. The germline gives CDR1 SGHRS, CDR2 YFSETQ. The CDR3 covers 14 residues. The V gene end was trimmed by 0 bases and the J gene end by 6 bases; junction bases not matched to a gene: 3. CDR3: CASSLGLALNEQFF. DNA of the CDR3: TGCGCCAGCAGCTTGGGACTAGCCCTCAATGAGCAGTTCTTC.

The chain employs TRBV5-5 and TRBJ2-7, with D perhaps TRBD1 (6 bases). There are 14 residues in the CDR3. Germline CDR1 reads SGHKS; CDR2 reads YYEKEE (reference sequence). The V end was cut by 4 bases, the J end by 3 bases, with 14 bases between. CDR3 nucleotides: TGTGCCAGCAGCCCCAGAACAGGGCACTACGAGCAGTACTTC. Translating it yields CASSPRTGHYEQYF.